The TCR beta chain described here comes from a study of blood T cell repertoires in COVID-19. Only in-frame clones appear in the TCRdb table, and some are missing; sequencing was by immunoSEQ multiplex PCR. The table records about 88,000 clones, roughly 87% of them present only once. V was cut by 0 bases and J by 7 bases, with 10 bases left in between. The CDR3 spans 14 residues. Germline assignment: CDR1 ENHRY and CDR2 SYGVKD. Seattle enrolled patients during active infection and tracked them longitudinally. The chain combines TRBV10-3 with TRBJ2-1, with TRBD2 as a possible D gene (5 bases). The receptor was isolated from a woman between 55 and 75 years old with COVID-19, enrolled during active disease. Specimen: peripheral blood. The CDR3, as DNA: TGTGCCATCAGTGAGTCCCACGGGATGAATGAGCAGTTCTTC. Protein sequence: CAISESHGMNEQFF.